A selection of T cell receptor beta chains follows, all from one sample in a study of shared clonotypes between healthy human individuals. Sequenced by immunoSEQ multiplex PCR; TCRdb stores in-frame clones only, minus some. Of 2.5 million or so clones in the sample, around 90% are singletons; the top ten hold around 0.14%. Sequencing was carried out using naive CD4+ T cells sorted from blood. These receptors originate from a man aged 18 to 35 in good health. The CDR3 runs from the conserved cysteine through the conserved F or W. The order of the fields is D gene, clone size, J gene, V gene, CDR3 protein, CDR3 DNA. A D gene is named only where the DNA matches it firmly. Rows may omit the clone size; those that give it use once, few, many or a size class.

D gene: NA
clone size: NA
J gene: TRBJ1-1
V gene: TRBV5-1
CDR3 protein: CASREGLSAEAFF
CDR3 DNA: TGCGCCAGCAGGGAAGGGCTTTCGGCTGAAGCTTTCTTT

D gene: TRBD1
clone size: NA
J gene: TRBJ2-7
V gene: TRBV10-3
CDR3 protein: CAISRQGSDYEQYF
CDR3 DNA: TGTGCCATCAGTCGACAGGGGAGCGACTACGAGCAGTACTTC

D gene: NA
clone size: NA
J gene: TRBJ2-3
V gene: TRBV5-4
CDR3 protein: CASSWGLNTDTQYF
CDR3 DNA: TGTGCCAGCAGCTGGGGATTAAACACAGATACGCAGTATTTT

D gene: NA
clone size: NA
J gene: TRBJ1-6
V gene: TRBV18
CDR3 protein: CASSEGLSPLHF
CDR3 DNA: TGTGCCAGCTCGGAGGGCCTTTCACCCCTCCACTTT

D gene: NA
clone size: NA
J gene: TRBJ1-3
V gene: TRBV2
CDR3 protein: CASSERSWGTSGNTIYF
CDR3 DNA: TGTGCCAGCAGTGAACGTTCTTGGGGCACCTCCGGAAACACCATATATTTT

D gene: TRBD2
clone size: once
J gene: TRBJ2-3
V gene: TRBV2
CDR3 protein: CASSESGGDTQYF
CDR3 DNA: TGTGCCAGCAGTGAATCGGGGGGTGATACGCAGTATTTT

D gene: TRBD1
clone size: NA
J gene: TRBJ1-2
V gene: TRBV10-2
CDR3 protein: CASSEYRDRVSGYTF
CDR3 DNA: TGCGCCAGCAGTGAATACCGGGACAGGGTTAGTGGCTACACCTTC

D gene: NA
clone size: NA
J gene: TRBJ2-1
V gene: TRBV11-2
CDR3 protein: CASSYLGGYNEQFF
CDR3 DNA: TGTGCCAGCAGCTACCTGGGGGGCTACAATGAGCAGTTCTTC

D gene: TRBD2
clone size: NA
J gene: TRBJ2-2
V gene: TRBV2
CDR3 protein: CASSATLAGHTGELFF
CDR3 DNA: TGTGCCAGCAGTGCTACCCTAGCGGGGCACACCGGGGAGCTGTTTTTT

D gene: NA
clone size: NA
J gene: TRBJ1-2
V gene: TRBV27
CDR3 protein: CASRNRALSYGYTF
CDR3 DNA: TGTGCCAGCAGGAACAGGGCCTTAAGCTATGGCTACACCTTC

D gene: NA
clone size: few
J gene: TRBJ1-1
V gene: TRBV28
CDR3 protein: CASSLGGNTEAFF
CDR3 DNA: TGTGCCAGCAGTTTAGGGGGAAACACTGAAGCTTTCTTT

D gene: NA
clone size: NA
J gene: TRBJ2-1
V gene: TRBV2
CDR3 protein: CASTRDSSYNEQFF
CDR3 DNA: TGTGCCAGCACACGGGACTCCTCCTACAATGAGCAGTTCTTC

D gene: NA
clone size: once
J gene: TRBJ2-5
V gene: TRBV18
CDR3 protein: CASSPPASVATQYF
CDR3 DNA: TGTGCCAGCTCACCCCCCGCCAGTGTGGCGACCCAGTACTTC

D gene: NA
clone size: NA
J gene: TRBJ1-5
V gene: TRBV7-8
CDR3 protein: CASSLVGGNNQPQHF
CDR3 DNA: TGTGCCAGCAGCTTAGTGGGGGGGAACAATCAGCCCCAGCATTTT